The sequence of this T cell receptor beta chain was determined in a study of cytomegalovirus exposure and HLA in healthy donors. The study's findings and limits: Evidence from a later analysis indicated that most CMV-associated TCR beta chains looked HLA-restricted. Researchers reportedly found TCR beta sequences accurately predicted most subjects' HLA-A and HLA-B alleles. Later, an analysis showed that TCR beta chains associated with HLA were more clonally expanded than others that were equally common.

As to this clone: Its cognate antigen is unknown.

This CDR3 comprises 17 residues. The ends lost 0 bases at V and 4 bases at J; junction bases unmatched: 6. Per germline, CDR1 MGHRA and CDR2 YSYEKL. Primers for the PCR totalled 60 Vbeta and 13 Jbeta. Repertoires were generated with immunoSEQ multiplex PCR, while TCRdb's copy carries only in-frame clones and drops some. With 100,000 to 150,000 clones in the sample, the ten largest clones hold 0.9% to 1.2%. The TCR originated in a man in his late teens or twenties in good health and CMV-seronegative. Specimen: PBMCs. The rearrangement joins TRBV4-1 to TRBJ1-3, with 10 bases matching TRBD1. CDR3 sequence (DNA): TGCGCCAGCAGCCAAGATAGGGACAGGGGATCCGGAAACACCATATATTTT. It translates to CASSQDRDRGSGNTIYF.